This TCR beta chain was recovered during a study of technical replicates of blood from several donors. Trimming shortened V by 4 bases and J by 2 bases, and 17 bases separated the two germline ends. From germline, CDR1 is MNHEY and CDR2 SVGAGI. CDR3 length: 16 residues. Sequencing used immunoSEQ multiplex PCR; TCRdb keeps in-frame clones, though not all of them. The data show around 80,000 clones, 70% to 90% seen once. This chain uses TRBV6-5 with TRBJ2-5; D possibly corresponds to TRBD1 (5 bases). The source of this sequence is a human donor in good health. Sequencing used T cells isolated from PBMCs. CDR3 nucleotide sequence: TGTGCCAGCAGTTCGACGTGGGTCAGGGCTCAAGAGACCCAGTACTTC. It encodes CASSSTWVRAQETQYF.